This T cell receptor beta chain was identified during a study of regulatory T cells in long-lasting Graves disease. CDR3-region Arm-PCR and iRepertoire HTBI primers produced the TCR beta libraries. Original methodology: Sample data revealed approximately 60 TRBV and over 12 TRBJ segments. TCRdb called the multiplex PCR reads again in MiXCR, with one record for every CDR3 protein. TCRdb's processing, not the authors', yielded these V and J calls. Here the sample spans roughly 700,000 distinct CDR3 sequences, about 30% being singletons. The sample's time point: persistent/refractory GD, antithyroid drugs over 5 years with positive TRAb. PBMC RNA was the source of the TCR library. A volume of about 9 milliliters of peripheral blood was collected in EDTA tubes. Sequences were derived from peripheral blood mononuclear cells (PBMCs), sampled when the disease was refractory, from a patient treated with antithyroid drugs. This sequence originates from a female donor with Graves disease.

The CDR3 here is CASSLTSGSRRGEQYF. CDR3 bases: TGTGCCAGCAGTTTGACTAGCGGCAGTAGAAGAGGCGAGCAGTACTTC. V and J are TRBV12-3 or TRBV12-4 and TRBJ2-7; the match to TRBD2 covers 9 bases. The CDR3 has 16 amino acids. J was trimmed by 6 bases and V by 3 bases; bases with no gene match: 12.